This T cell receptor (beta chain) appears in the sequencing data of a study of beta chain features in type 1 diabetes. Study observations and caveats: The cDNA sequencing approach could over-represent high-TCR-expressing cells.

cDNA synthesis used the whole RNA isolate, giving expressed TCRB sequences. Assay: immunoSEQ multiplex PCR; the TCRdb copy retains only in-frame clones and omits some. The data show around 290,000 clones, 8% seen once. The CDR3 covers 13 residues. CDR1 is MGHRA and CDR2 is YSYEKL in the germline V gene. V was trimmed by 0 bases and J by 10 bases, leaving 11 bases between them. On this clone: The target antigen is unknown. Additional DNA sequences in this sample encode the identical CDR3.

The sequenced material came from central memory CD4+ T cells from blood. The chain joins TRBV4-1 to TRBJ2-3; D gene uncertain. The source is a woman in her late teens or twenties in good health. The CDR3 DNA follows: TGCGCCAGCAGCCAAGATCCTAGTGTCGCGCAGTATTTT. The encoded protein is CASSQDPSVAQYF.